This TCR beta chain was sequenced in a study of cytomegalovirus exposure and HLA in healthy donors. Use of 60 Vbeta and 13 Jbeta primers characterized the PCR. TCRdb keeps only in-frame clones here, not all; method: immunoSEQ multiplex PCR. The repertoire includes some 220,000 clones, just under 80% of them detected once, and approximately 0.47% sits in the top ten. This CDR3 has 15 residues. V dropped 0 bases and J dropped 4; count of bases not matched to a gene: 7. CDR1 and CDR2 (germline): GTSNPN, SVGIG (reference sequence). The origin of this receptor is a boy between 5 and 17 years old in good health and CMV-seronegative. This chain joins TRBV30 and TRBJ2-5; TRBD2 aligns across 8 bases. Sequences were obtained from PBMCs. CDR3 nucleotides: TGTGCCTGGAGTGTAGGGGGGCTAGCGGGAGAGACCCAGTACTTC. Translated, it gives CAWSVGGLAGETQYF.